A single sample is the source of the 31 T cell receptor beta chains below, sequenced in a study of cytomegalovirus exposure and HLA in healthy donors. The PCR employed 60 Vbeta primers together with 13 Jbeta primers. Clones were sequenced by immunoSEQ multiplex PCR, and TCRdb holds only the in-frame ones, with some missing. The table for this sample gives 95,000 to 150,000 clones. Sequenced material: PBMCs. Receptors originate from a man aged 30-40 years in good health and CMV-seronegative.

The V gene is TRBV5-8, the J gene TRBJ1-2; D gene uncertain. CDR1 and CDR2 (germline): SGHTS, YDEGEE. The V end lost 0 bases, the J end lost 7 bases, and 10 bases lay between the germline ends. The CDR3 extends over 13 amino acids. The CDR3 bases are TGTGCCAGCAGCTTGGGTTTTCTCGGTGGCTACACCTTC. Translation: CASSLGFLGGYTF.

This chain connects TRBV5-1 to TRBJ2-1; TRBD1 is a possible D gene (5 bases). CDR1 is SGHRS and CDR2 is YFSETQ in the germline V gene. V dropped 6 bases and J dropped 6 bases, with 16 bases sitting between them. This CDR3 contains 14 residues. The CDR3 coding sequence is TGCGCCAGCATCCCATTCCAGGGTGGCAATGAGCAGTTCTTC. Its protein product is CASIPFQGGNEQFF.

The chain joins TRBV6-1 to TRBJ1-2, with 7 bases identical to TRBD1. The CDR3 extends over 15 amino acids. Germline CDR1 is MNHNS and CDR2 is SASEGT. The junction had 9 bases not matched to a gene; V was cut back by 5 bases and J by 3 bases. CDR3 sequence: CASSNGDSLYYGYTF. In DNA, the CDR3 is TGTGCCAGCAGTAATGGGGACAGCCTTTACTATGGCTACACCTTC.

This chain links TRBV7-2 with TRBJ2-3, with D maybe TRBD2 (6 bases). CDR1 is SGHTA and CDR2 is FQGNSA in the germline V gene. The CDR3 runs to 14 residues. Trimming removed 1 base at V and 6 bases at J, with 11 bases between. DNA of the CDR3: TGTGCCAGCAGCTTAGTCGGAGGGACCGATACGCAGTATTTT. Its protein product is CASSLVGGTDTQYF.

The rearrangement links TRBV7-3 to TRBJ1-1; possible D gene TRBD1, 6 bases. Trimming pared 6 bases from V and 10 bases from J, leaving 24 bases between. This CDR3 is 15 amino acids long. Germline CDR1 and CDR2: SGHTA and FQGTGA. CDR3: CASRGIRDKVDGAFF. The CDR3 DNA reads TGTGCCAGCAGGGGAATCCGGGACAAGGTGGACGGAGCTTTCTTT.

The V gene is TRBV11-3, the J gene TRBJ2-1; D is unclear. V shed 5 bases and J shed 6 bases, with 11 bases lying between them. This CDR3 region has 13 residues. Germline assignment: CDR1 SGHNT and CDR2 YENEEA. The DNA of the CDR3 is TGTGCCAGCAGCCTGAACTCCGCCAATGAGCAGTTCTTC. Encoded protein: CASSLNSANEQFF.

This chain connects TRBV7-9 to TRBJ1-5; 7 bases are a match to TRBD1. The CDR3 is made up of 16 amino acids. CDR1 is SEHNR, CDR2 FQNEAQ, per germline (reference sequence). The V gene end was trimmed by 5 bases and the J gene end by 0 bases; junction bases not matched to a gene: 7. The CDR3 here is CASSGDSLNSNQPQHF. The CDR3 bases are TGTGCCAGCAGCGGGGACAGCCTAAATAGCAATCAGCCCCAGCATTTT. The variable domain in full, with the rest retrieved from reference TRBV7-9 and TRBJ1-5, is DTGVSQNPRHKITKRGQNVTFRCDPISEHNRLYWYRQTLGQGPEFLTYFQNEAQLEKSRLLSDRFSAERPKGSFSTLEIQRTEQGDSAMYLCASSGDSLNSNQPQHFGDGTRLSIL.

The chain couples TRBV19 to TRBJ1-5; D perhaps matches TRBD1 (6 bases). Germline values: CDR1 LNHDA, CDR2 SQIVND (reference sequence). The CDR3 covers 14 residues. V gave up 5 bases and J gave up 7 bases, with 15 bases separating them. In DNA form, the CDR3 reads TGTGCCAGTAGTGTCCACAGGGATGACCAGCCCCAGCATTTT. Translating gives CASSVHRDDQPQHF.

The chain couples TRBV9 to TRBJ2-5; maybe TRBD1 (5 bases). In germline, CDR1 is SGDLS, CDR2 YYNGEE. The CDR3 totals 15 residues. The germline V and J ends were trimmed by 0 bases and 1 base, with 10 bases remaining between them. DNA for the CDR3: TGTGCCAGCAGCGTAGGCCCAGACAGCCAAGAGACCCAGTACTTC. It yields the protein CASSVGPDSQETQYF.

This chain uses TRBV10-3 with TRBJ2-5; weak D call: TRBD1 (6 bases). Germline V gene sequence: CDR1 ENHRY, CDR2 SYGVKD. Trimming stripped 4 bases from V and 11 bases from J, with 17 bases between. CDR3 size: 13 residues. In DNA, the CDR3 is TGTGCCATCAGTGGGGACAACGTTTTGGAGCAGTACTTC. Protein sequence: CAISGDNVLEQYF.

The V and J genes are TRBV14 and TRBJ1-4; D is perhaps TRBD1 (6 bases). Germline V gene sequence: CDR1 SGHDN, CDR2 FVKESK. V was shortened by 1 base and J by 8 bases, with 14 bases between the two germline ends. The length of the CDR3 is 15 residues. CDR3 protein: CASSQVRGMSEKLFF. As DNA, the CDR3 is TGTGCCAGCAGCCAAGTCAGGGGAATGAGCGAAAAACTGTTTTTT.

The V gene is TRBV5-8, the J gene TRBJ1-2, with D hard to call. This CDR3 region has 14 residues. The germline CDR1 and CDR2 sequences are SGHTS and YDEGEE. With 0 bases removed from V and 3 bases from J, the gap between germline ends came to 9 bases. CDR3 protein: CASSLGGGDYGYTF. CDR3 in DNA: TGTGCCAGCAGCTTGGGCGGAGGAGACTATGGCTACACCTTC.

V and J are TRBV10-3 and TRBJ2-2; 10 bases are shared with TRBD2. Trimming removed 5 bases from V and 7 bases from J; junction bases left unmatched: 7. The CDR3 contains 15 residues. Germline V gene data show CDR1 as ENHRY and CDR2 as SYGVKD. CDR3 DNA sequence: TGTGCCATCAGTCCCCAGCGGGAGGGGAGCGGGGAGCTGTTTTTT. Amino acids: CAISPQREGSGELFF.

The chain combines TRBV7-2 with TRBJ2-5; 9 nucleotides line up with TRBD1. Trimming removed 6 bases from V and 5 bases from J; junction bases left unmatched: 16. Germline values: CDR1 SGHTA, CDR2 FQGNSA. CDR3 length: 17 residues. CDR3 nucleotides: TGTGCCAGCAGAACTACTCCGGGACAGGGAGGGGAGGAGACCCAGTACTTC. Translating gives CASRTTPGQGGEETQYF.

The chain links TRBV2 to TRBJ2-5; 10 nucleotides align to TRBD1. The J call could be wrong; TRBJ2-7 is a better fit for the DNA end. This CDR3 is built from 15 residues. Germline V gives CDR1 SNHLY, CDR2 FYNNEI. The CDR3 loop is CASSPGTGVRREQYF. The CDR3 DNA reads TGTGCCAGCAGTCCCGGGACAGGGGTACGGCGCGAGCAGTACTTC.

V gene TRBV6-1 combines with J gene TRBJ1-1; tentatively, D is TRBD1 (5 bases). Trimming removed 5 bases at V and 2 bases at J, with 15 bases between. Germline assignment: CDR1 MNHNS and CDR2 SASEGT. CDR3 length equals 15 residues. CDR3 bases: TGTGCCAGCAGTCCAACAGACCGGACAAACACTGAAGCTTTCTTT. As protein: CASSPTDRTNTEAFF.

This sequence joins TRBV25-1 and TRBJ2-5, with D tentatively TRBD2 (6 bases). From germline, CDR1 is MGHDK and CDR2 SYGVNS. The V end lost 7 bases, the J end lost 8 bases, and 23 bases lay between the germline ends. The CDR3 contains 15 residues. CDR3 sequence reads: CASTRSGGYDLTQYF. The DNA of the CDR3 is TGTGCCAGCACCCGAAGCGGAGGGTACGACCTTACCCAGTACTTC.

The rearrangement joins TRBV28 to TRBJ2-1; a possible D gene is TRBD2 (6 bases). Germline CDR1 and CDR2: MDHEN and SYDVKM. The CDR3 contains 19 residues. Trimming took 5 bases from V and 2 from J, leaving 25 bases between them. The CDR3 here is CASSVTPMGLAKAYNEQFF. As DNA, the CDR3 is TGTGCCAGCAGTGTGACCCCTATGGGGCTAGCGAAGGCCTACAATGAGCAGTTCTTC.

The gene calls are TRBV6-5 and TRBJ2-7; TRBD2 matches at 8 bases. The V gene end was trimmed by 2 bases and the J gene end by 2 bases; junction bases not matched to a gene: 8. CDR3 length: 16 residues. Germline V gives CDR1 MNHEY, CDR2 SVGAGI. CDR3: CASSYGELAAPYEQYF. The CDR3 nucleotides read TGTGCCAGCAGTTACGGCGAACTAGCGGCCCCCTACGAGCAGTACTTC.

This sequence joins TRBV4-3 and TRBJ2-2, with TRBD2 matching 9 bases. The CDR3 is made up of 16 amino acids. The V segment lost 0 bases and the J segment 2 bases; nucleotides outside the gene matches: 1. Looked up from germline, CDR1 is LGHNA and CDR2 is YSLEER. The CDR3 coding sequence is TGCGCCAGCAGCCAAGAACTAGCGGGTAACACCGGGGAGCTGTTTTTT. Residues: CASSQELAGNTGELFF.

The chain uses TRBV2 and TRBJ1-4; perhaps TRBD1 as D (5 bases). V was shortened by 6 bases and J by 8 bases, with 19 bases between the two germline ends. Germline loops: CDR1 SNHLY, CDR2 FYNNEI. This CDR3 has 15 amino acids. The CDR3 sequence: CASSQGRQGGEKLFF. The CDR3 DNA sequence: TGTGCCAGCAGCCAAGGTCGTCAGGGAGGGGAAAAACTGTTTTTT.

The gene calls are TRBV19 and TRBJ2-3, with 7 bases matching TRBD1. After removal of 1 base from V and 1 base from J, the junction contained 8 bases not matched to a gene. The CDR3 runs to 17 residues. Germline V gene sequence: CDR1 LNHDA, CDR2 SQIVND (reference sequence). The CDR3 nucleotides read TGTGCCAGTAGTATAGTCCAGAACAGGGGCGGCACAGATACGCAGTATTTT. Translating gives CASSIVQNRGGTDTQYF. Full variable domain (missing parts from reference TRBV19 and TRBJ2-3): DGGITQSPKYLFRKEGQNVTLSCEQNLNHDAMYWYRQDPGQGLRLIYYSQIVNDFQKGDIAEGYSVSREKKESFPLTVTSAQKNPTAFYLCASSIVQNRGGTDTQYFGPGTRLTVL.

This rearrangement joins TRBV5-4 to TRBJ2-3, with D unresolved. The germline CDR1 and CDR2 sequences are SGHNT and YYREEE (reference sequence). The CDR3 contains 15 residues. V dropped 1 base and J dropped 11 bases, with 20 bases sitting between them. In DNA, the CDR3 is TGTGCCAGCAGCTTGTTTGGCGACTCCCTCCCTGAGCAGTATTTT. The encoded protein is CASSLFGDSLPEQYF.

The chain recombines TRBV7-2 with TRBJ2-2; tentative D call: TRBD1 (6 bases). Germline assignment: CDR1 SGHTA and CDR2 FQGNSA. The CDR3 covers 17 residues. Between the trimmed V and J ends, which lost 5 bases and 4 bases, there was a span of 20 bases. CDR3 sequence: CASSPLPGQGATGELFF. The DNA of the CDR3 is TGTGCCAGCAGCCCGTTACCGGGACAAGGGGCCACCGGGGAGCTGTTTTTT.

V gene TRBV5-5 combines with J gene TRBJ1-1; 7 bases are a match to TRBD1. The germline CDR1 and CDR2 sequences are SGHKS and YYEKEE (reference sequence). The V and J ends lost 3 bases and 11 bases, in that order; junction bases with no gene match: 10. This CDR3 comprises 13 residues. The CDR3, as DNA: TGTGCCAGCAGCTCGGCCGAGGGCAGGGGGGCTTTCTTT. Translation: CASSSAEGRGAFF.

The chain carries TRBV5-6 and TRBJ2-5; weak D call: TRBD1 (6 bases). Looked up from germline, CDR1 is SGHDT and CDR2 is YYEEEE. CDR3 length equals 14 residues. The V and J ends lost 1 base and 5 bases respectively, with 12 bases between them. CDR3 sequence: CASSLFRGGETQYF. CDR3 DNA sequence: TGTGCCAGCAGCTTGTTCAGGGGTGGGGAGACCCAGTACTTC.

The chain links TRBV11-1 to TRBJ2-5, with D perhaps TRBD2 (6 bases). Trimming pared 5 bases from V and 5 bases from J, leaving 15 bases between. The CDR3 is made up of 14 amino acids. The germline gives CDR1 SGHAT, CDR2 FQDESV (reference sequence). The CDR3 is CASSLRWEAETQYF. Here the CDR3 DNA reads TGTGCCAGCAGCCTAAGGTGGGAGGCGGAGACCCAGTACTTC. Full variable domain (missing parts from reference TRBV11-1 and TRBJ2-5): EAEVAQSPRYKITEKSQAVAFWCDPISGHATLYWYRQILGQGPELLVQFQDESVVDDSQLPKDRFSAERLKGVDSTLKIQPAELGDSAMYLCASSLRWEAETQYFGPGTRLLVL.

V gene TRBV5-1 combines with J gene TRBJ1-2, with 7 bases aligning to TRBD1. The germline gives CDR1 SGHRS, CDR2 YFSETQ. The ends lost 4 bases at V and 4 bases at J; junction bases unmatched: 10. This CDR3 region has 15 residues. DNA for the CDR3: TGCGCCAGCAGCCCTAGACAGGGAAAGGGCTATGGCTACACCTTC. Translated: CASSPRQGKGYGYTF.

The rearrangement links TRBV5-4 to TRBJ2-5, with D possibly matching TRBD2 (5 bases). Germline V gives CDR1 SGHNT, CDR2 YYREEE (reference sequence). Trimming took off 2 bases at V and 3 bases at J, with 8 bases between the two ends. The CDR3 totals 13 residues. The CDR3 loop is CASSLEGEETQYF. The CDR3 DNA reads as TGTGCCAGCAGCTTAGAGGGTGAAGAGACCCAGTACTTC.

This chain uses TRBV4-3 with TRBJ2-2; 9 bases map to TRBD2. The CDR3 runs 18 residues. CDR1 LGHNA and CDR2 YSLEER come from the germline V gene. The V and J ends lost 3 bases and 4 bases, in that order; junction bases with no gene match: 12. CDR3 sequence: CASSHTGGRARGTGELFF. The CDR3 DNA reads TGCGCCAGCAGCCATACGGGCGGGAGGGCCCGTGGCACCGGGGAGCTGTTTTTT.

The rearrangement joins TRBV29-1 to TRBJ2-4, with 7 bases identical to TRBD1. The CDR3 has 14 amino acids. V trimming: 5 bases; J trimming: 8 bases; junction bases outside the gene matches: 12. The germline CDR1 and CDR2 sequences are SQVTM and ANQGSEA. Written as DNA, the CDR3 is TGCAGCGTTAGTGCCCGGGACAGACGAGACATTCAGTACTTC. Amino acid sequence: CSVSARDRRDIQYF.